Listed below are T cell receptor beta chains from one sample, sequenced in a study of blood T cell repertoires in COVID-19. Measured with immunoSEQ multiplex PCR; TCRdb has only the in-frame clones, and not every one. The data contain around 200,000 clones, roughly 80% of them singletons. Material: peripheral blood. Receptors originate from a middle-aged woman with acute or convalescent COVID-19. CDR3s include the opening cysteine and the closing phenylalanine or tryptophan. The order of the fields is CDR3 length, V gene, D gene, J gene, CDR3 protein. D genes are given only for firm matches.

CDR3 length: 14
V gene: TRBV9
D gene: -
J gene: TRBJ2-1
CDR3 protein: CASSVVASSREQFF

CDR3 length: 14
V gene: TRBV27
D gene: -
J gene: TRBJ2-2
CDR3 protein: CASSLGTFTGELFF

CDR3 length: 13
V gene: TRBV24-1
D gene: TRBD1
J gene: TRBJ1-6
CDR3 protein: CATAGTDNSPLHF

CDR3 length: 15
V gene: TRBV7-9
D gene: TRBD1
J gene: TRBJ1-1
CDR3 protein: CASSPQGTRNTEAFF

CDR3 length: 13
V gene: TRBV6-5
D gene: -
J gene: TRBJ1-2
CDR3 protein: CASSSQVDYGYTF

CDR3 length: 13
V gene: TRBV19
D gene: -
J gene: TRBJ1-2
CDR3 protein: CASSMTGNYGYTF

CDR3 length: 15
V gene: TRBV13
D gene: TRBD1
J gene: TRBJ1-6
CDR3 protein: CASSSDRENNSPLHF

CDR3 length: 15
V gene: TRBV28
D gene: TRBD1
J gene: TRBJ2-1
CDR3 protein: CASSFRGPSYNEQFF

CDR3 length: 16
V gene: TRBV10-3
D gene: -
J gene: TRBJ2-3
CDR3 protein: CAISESDYGSADTQYF

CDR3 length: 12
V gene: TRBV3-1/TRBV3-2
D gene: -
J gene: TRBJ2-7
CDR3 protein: CASTRTGLEQYF

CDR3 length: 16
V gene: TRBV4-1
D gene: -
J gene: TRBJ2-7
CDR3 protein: CASSQEDRIRSYEQYF

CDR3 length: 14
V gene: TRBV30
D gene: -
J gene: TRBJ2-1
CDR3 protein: CAWSVQGSYNEQFF

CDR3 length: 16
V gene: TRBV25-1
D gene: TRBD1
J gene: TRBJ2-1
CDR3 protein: CASSEATGGQFNEQFF

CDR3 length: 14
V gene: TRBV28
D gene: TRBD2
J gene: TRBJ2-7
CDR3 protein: CATTTSGSIYEQYF

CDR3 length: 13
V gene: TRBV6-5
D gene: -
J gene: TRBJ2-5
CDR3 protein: CASSYRTGQTQYF

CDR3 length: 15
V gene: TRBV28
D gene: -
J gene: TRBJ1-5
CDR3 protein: CASSLPRGIDQPQHF

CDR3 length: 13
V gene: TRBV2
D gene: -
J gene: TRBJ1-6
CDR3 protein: CASRNDEGSPLHF

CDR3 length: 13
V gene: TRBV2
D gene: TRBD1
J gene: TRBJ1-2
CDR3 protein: CASRPRDSHGYTF

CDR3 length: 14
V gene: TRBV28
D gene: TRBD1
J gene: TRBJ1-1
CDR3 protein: CASSLPDRDTEAFF

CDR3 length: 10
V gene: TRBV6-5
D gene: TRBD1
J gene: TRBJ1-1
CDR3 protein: CASKQGAAFF

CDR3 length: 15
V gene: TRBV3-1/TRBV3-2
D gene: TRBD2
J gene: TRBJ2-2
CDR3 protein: CASNNRGLVARELFF

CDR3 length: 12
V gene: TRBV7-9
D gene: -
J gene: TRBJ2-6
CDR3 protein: CASSPGANVLTF

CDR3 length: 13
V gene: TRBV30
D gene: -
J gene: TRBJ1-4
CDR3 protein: CAWSVLGREKLFF

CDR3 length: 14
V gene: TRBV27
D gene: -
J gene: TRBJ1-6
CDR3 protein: CASSGNSAQLTLHF

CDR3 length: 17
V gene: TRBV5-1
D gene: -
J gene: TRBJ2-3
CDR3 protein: CASSLALVTGSTDTQYF

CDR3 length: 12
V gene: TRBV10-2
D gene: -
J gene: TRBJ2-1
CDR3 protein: CASSVGRYEQFF

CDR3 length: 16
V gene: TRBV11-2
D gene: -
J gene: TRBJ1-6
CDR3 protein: CASSLFRTLQNSPLHF

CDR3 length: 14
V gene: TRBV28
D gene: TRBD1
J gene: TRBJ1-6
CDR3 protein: CASSAGQGNSPLHF

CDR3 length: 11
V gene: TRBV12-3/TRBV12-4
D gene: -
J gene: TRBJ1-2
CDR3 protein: CAMLRGYGYTF

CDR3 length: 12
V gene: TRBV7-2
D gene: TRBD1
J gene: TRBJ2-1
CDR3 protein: CASSFTGVEQFF

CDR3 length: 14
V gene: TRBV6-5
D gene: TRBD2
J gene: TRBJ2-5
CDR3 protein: CASGRTSGRETQYF

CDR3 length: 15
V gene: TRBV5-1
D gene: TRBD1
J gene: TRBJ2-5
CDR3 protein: CASRGGTGGQETQYF

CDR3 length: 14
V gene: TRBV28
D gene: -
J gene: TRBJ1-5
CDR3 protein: CASSSRDFDQPQHF

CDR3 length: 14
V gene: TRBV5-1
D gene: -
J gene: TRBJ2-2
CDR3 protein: CASRVTPNTGELFF

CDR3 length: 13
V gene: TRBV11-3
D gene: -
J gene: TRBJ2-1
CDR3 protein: CASSLRSPNEQFF

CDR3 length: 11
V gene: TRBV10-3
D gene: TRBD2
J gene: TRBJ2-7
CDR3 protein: CAVRGGYEQYF

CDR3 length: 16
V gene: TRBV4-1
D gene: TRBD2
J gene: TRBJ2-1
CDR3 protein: CASSQIPGTRGNEQFF

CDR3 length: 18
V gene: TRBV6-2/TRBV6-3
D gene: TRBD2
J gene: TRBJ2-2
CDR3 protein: CASSYLRTSGRNTGELFF

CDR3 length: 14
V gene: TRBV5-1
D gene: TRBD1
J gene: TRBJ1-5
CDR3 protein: CASSSTGGREPQHF

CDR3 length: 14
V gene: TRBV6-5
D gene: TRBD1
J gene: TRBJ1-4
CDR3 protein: CASDDRDRVLKLFF

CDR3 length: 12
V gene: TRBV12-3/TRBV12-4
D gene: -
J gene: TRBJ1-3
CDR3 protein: CASSLSGNTIYF

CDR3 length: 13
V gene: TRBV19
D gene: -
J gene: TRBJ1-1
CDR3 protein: CASSNRDNTEAFF

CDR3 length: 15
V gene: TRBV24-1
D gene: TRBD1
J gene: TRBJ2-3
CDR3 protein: CATSDETGGADTQYF

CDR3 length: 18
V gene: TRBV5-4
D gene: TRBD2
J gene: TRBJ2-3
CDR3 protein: CASSPNGTSGGTTDTQYF

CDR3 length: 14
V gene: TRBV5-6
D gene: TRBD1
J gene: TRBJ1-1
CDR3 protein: CASSPDRGYTEAFF

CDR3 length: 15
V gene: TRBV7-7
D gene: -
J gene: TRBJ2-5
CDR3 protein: CASSLAPGDQETQYF

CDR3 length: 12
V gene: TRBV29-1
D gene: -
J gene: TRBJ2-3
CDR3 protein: CSVPTGGDTQYF

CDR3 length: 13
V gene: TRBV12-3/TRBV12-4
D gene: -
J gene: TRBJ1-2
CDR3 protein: CASSLAGKGGYTF

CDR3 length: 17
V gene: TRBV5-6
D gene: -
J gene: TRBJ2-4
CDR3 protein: CASSLFGTGESKNIQYF

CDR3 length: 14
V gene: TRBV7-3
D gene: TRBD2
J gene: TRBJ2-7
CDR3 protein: CASGRTSGSYEQYF

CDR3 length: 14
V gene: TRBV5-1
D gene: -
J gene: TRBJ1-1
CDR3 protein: CASSLVRGITEAFF

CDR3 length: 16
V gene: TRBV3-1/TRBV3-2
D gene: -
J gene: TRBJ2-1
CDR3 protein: CASSQTSAASYNEQFF

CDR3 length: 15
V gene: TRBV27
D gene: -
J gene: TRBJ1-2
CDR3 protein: CASSLVGDSLYGYTF

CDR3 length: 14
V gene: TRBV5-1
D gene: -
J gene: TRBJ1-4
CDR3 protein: CASSETATNEKLFF

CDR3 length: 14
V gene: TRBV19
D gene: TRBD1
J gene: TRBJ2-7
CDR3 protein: CASSMTGGSYEQYF

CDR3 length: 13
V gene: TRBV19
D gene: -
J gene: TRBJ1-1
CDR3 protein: CASSIDLGTEAFF

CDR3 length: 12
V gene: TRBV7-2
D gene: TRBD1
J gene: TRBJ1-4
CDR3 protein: CASEGADEKLFF

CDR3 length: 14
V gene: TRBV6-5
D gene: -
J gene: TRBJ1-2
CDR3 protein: CASSLLDSNYGYTF

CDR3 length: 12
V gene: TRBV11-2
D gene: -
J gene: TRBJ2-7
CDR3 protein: CASSSNIYEQYF

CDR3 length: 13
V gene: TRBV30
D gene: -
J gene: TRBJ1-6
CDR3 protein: CTWSARTHSPLHF